The 32 T cell receptor beta chains in this list originate from one sample, sequenced in a study of blood T cell repertoires in COVID-19. Method: immunoSEQ multiplex PCR; TCRdb's copy keeps in-frame clones and lacks some. Of about 140,000 clones in the sample, about 83% are singletons; the top ten hold approximately 3%. Sequencing was performed on PBMCs or T cells enriched from blood (not recorded which). The receptors were gathered from a woman aged 45-65 years with acute COVID-19.

V gene TRBV2 combines with J gene TRBJ2-7, with TRBD2 as a possible D gene (6 bases). This CDR3 is built from 13 residues. V was clipped by 7 bases and J by 1 base, with 11 bases between them. Germline assignment: CDR1 SNHLY and CDR2 FYNNEI. The CDR3 is CASTREASYEQYF. DNA for the CDR3: TGTGCCAGCACGAGGGAGGCTTCCTACGAGCAGTACTTC.

The chain employs TRBV6-4 and TRBJ1-5; tentatively, D is TRBD1 (6 bases). CDR1 is MRHNA and CDR2 is SNTAGT in the germline V gene. The CDR3 loop spans 17 amino acids. Trimming took off 2 bases at V and 0 bases at J, with 14 bases between the two ends. In DNA, the CDR3 is TGTGCCAGCAGTGACCTGCCAGGGGTCTATAGCAATCAGCCCCAGCATTTT. Translating it yields CASSDLPGVYSNQPQHF.

The J gene is TRBJ2-6, the V gene TRBV6-4; 8 bases are a match to TRBD1. Germline V gene lookup returns CDR1 MRHNA and CDR2 SNTAGT. The CDR3 spans 16 residues. Trimming took 4 bases from V and 0 from J; bases not matched to a gene: 2. For the CDR3, the DNA is TGTGCCAGCAGTGGGGACAGGACCTCTGGGGCCAACGTCCTGACTTTC. Translating gives CASSGDRTSGANVLTF.

The chain carries TRBV30 and TRBJ1-1; D uncertain. The CDR3 loop spans 14 amino acids. Germline CDR1 reads GTSNPN; CDR2 reads SVGIG (reference sequence). V lost 0 bases to trimming and J lost 5 bases, with 13 bases between them. The CDR3 DNA sequence: TGTGCCTGGAGTGTACTGTCCGGGAGGACTGAAGCTTTCTTT. Translation: CAWSVLSGRTEAFF.

V is TRBV12-3 or TRBV12-4 and J is TRBJ2-5; no reliable D call. The CDR3 spans 13 residues. V was cut by 6 bases and J by 5 bases, with 13 bases left in between. The CDR3 DNA reads TGTGCCAGCAGCCCCGTTAGTATCGAGACCCAGTACTTC. Encoded protein: CASSPVSIETQYF.

The rearrangement links TRBV27 to TRBJ2-3; 9 nucleotides line up with TRBD1. This CDR3 is 14 amino acids long. Germline loops: CDR1 MNHEY, CDR2 SMNVEV (reference sequence). V lost 5 bases and J lost 3; bases outside the gene matches: 3. The DNA for the CDR3 is TGTGCCAGCAGTCCCGGACAGGGGACAGATACGCAGTATTTT. This sequence encodes CASSPGQGTDTQYF.

The gene calls are TRBV27 and TRBJ2-7; 9 bases match TRBD2. The CDR3 runs 15 residues. Per the germline V gene, CDR1 is MNHEY and CDR2 is SMNVEV (reference sequence). V trimming: 6 bases; J trimming: 0 bases; junction bases outside the gene matches: 6. CDR3 residues: CASRRLAGLSYEQYF. As DNA, the CDR3 is TGTGCCAGCAGGAGGCTAGCGGGGCTCTCCTACGAGCAGTACTTC.

J is TRBJ2-6 and V is TRBV18; maybe TRBD2 (6 bases). Germline V gives CDR1 KGHSH, CDR2 LQKENI. There are 20 residues in the CDR3. V lost 0 bases and J lost 2, with 20 bases in between. The CDR3 is CASSPPFGGATSAGANVLTF. Written as DNA, the CDR3 is TGTGCCAGCTCACCACCTTTTGGAGGGGCCACCTCCGCTGGGGCCAACGTCCTGACTTTC.

This chain connects TRBV7-2 to TRBJ1-6; the D is unclear. Per germline, CDR1 SGHTA and CDR2 FQGNSA. Trimming took off 1 base at V and 4 bases at J, with 8 bases between the two ends. There are 15 residues in the CDR3. The CDR3 sequence is CASSLGSGYNSPLHF. CDR3 bases: TGTGCCAGCAGCTTAGGGTCCGGTTATAATTCACCCCTCCACTTT.

V is TRBV7-9 and J is TRBJ1-1; TRBD1 aligns across 7 bases. Germline assignment: CDR1 SEHNR and CDR2 FQNEAQ (reference sequence). The CDR3 totals 14 residues. With 1 base clipped from V and 4 bases from J, the junction kept 3 bases outside the gene matches. Here the CDR3 reads CASSLEGGPTEAFF. In DNA, the CDR3 is TGTGCCAGCAGCTTAGAAGGGGGCCCCACTGAAGCTTTCTTT.

This sequence joins TRBV7-2 and TRBJ2-5; possible D gene TRBD1, 6 bases. CDR3 length equals 13 residues. The germline V gene has CDR1 SGHTA and CDR2 FQGNSA. Deletions cut 5 bases from V and 2 bases from J, with 9 bases between. The CDR3 DNA is TGTGCCAGCAGCCCAGGACAGCAAGAGACCCAGTACTTC. It encodes CASSPGQQETQYF.

The V call is TRBV18, the J call TRBJ1-2; TRBD1 matches at 9 bases. The germline CDR1 and CDR2 sequences are KGHSH and LQKENI. The ends lost 3 bases at V and 1 base at J; junction bases unmatched: 0. The CDR3 runs to 14 residues. The CDR3 protein is CASSPGQGNYGYTF. CDR3 coding DNA: TGTGCCAGCTCACCGGGACAGGGTAACTATGGCTACACCTTC. Variable domain in full (rest from reference TRBV18 and TRBJ1-2): NAGVMQNPRHLVRRRGQEARLRCSPMKGHSHVYWYRQLPEEGLKFMVYLQKENIIDESGMPKERFSAEFPKEGPSILRIQQVVRGDSAAYFCASSPGQGNYGYTFGSGTRLTVV.

This sequence joins TRBV9 and TRBJ2-3, with 7 bases aligning to TRBD1. This CDR3 spans 16 amino acids. J lost 5 bases, V lost 2 bases, and 11 bases had no gene match. Per the germline V gene, CDR1 is SGDLS and CDR2 is YYNGEE. CDR3 sequence: CASSVGARQGGDTQYF. CDR3 DNA sequence: TGTGCCAGCAGCGTGGGAGCAAGACAGGGCGGAGATACGCAGTATTTT.

The V and J genes are TRBV7-9 and TRBJ2-1; weak D call: TRBD1 (5 bases). The CDR3 has 16 amino acids. Germline V gene data show CDR1 as SEHNR and CDR2 as FQNEAQ (reference sequence). V lost 5 bases to trimming and J lost 8 bases, with 22 bases between them. CDR3 in amino acids: CASSPMAVNRQDEQFF. The CDR3 coding sequence is TGTGCCAGCAGCCCGATGGCGGTAAACAGGCAAGATGAGCAGTTCTTC.

The chain uses TRBV9 and TRBJ2-1; tentative D call: TRBD2 (6 bases). Germline CDR1 is SGDLS and CDR2 is YYNGEE. The CDR3 sequence is 16 residues long. The V and J ends lost 1 base and 0 bases respectively, with 11 bases between them. The CDR3 nucleotides read TGTGCCAGCAGCGTACTCGGGACTGGCTCCTACAATGAGCAGTTCTTC. Its protein product is CASSVLGTGSYNEQFF.

The chain uses TRBV30 and TRBJ2-2; possibly TRBD1 for D (6 bases). The CDR3 sequence is 14 residues long. The V end lost 3 bases, the J end lost 4 bases, and 12 bases lay between the germline ends. Germline CDR1 is GTSNPN and CDR2 is SVGIG (reference sequence). The CDR3, as DNA: TGTGCCTGGAGAAGACAGGCGATCACCGGGGAGCTGTTTTTT. This codes for CAWRRQAITGELFF. The entire variable domain, with the rest obtained from reference TRBV30 and TRBJ2-2, is as follows: SQTIHQWPATLVQPVGSPLSLECTVEGTSNPNLYWYRQAAGRGLQLLFYSVGIGQISSEVPQNLSASRPQDRQFILSSKKLLLSDSGFYLCAWRRQAITGELFFGEGSRLTVL.

The chain links TRBV19 to TRBJ1-4, with TRBD1 identical over 7 bases. Germline-derived CDR1 and CDR2 are LNHDA and SQIVND (reference sequence). The CDR3 sequence is 15 residues long. Trimming removed 5 bases from V and 8 bases from J; junction bases left unmatched: 11. Written as DNA, the CDR3 is TGTGCCAGTAGTCTCGGACAGGCAATGGAGGAAAAACTGTTTTTT. This gives the protein CASSLGQAMEEKLFF.

This chain joins TRBV30 and TRBJ1-2, with 8 bases that match TRBD1. V shed 2 bases, J shed 0 bases, and the junction held 17 bases outside the gene matches. The CDR3 runs to 19 residues. CDR1 is GTSNPN, CDR2 SVGIG, per germline (reference sequence). CDR3 nucleotide sequence: TGTGCCTGGAGTCTGCGGAGACAGGGGTACCTAACCGCTAACTATGGCTACACCTTC. This gives the protein CAWSLRRQGYLTANYGYTF.

Written as DNA, the CDR3 is TGTGCCAGCAGCCCCTCCCCGGGATCCTCCTACGAGCAGTACTTC. Translation gives CASSPSPGSSYEQYF. The chain employs TRBV7-7 and TRBJ2-7, with D perhaps TRBD2 (5 bases). Germline V gene sequence: CDR1 SSHAT, CDR2 FNYEAQ (reference sequence). The ends were cut back, 5 bases at V and 0 bases at J, with 14 bases in the middle. CDR3 size: 15 residues. Complete variable domain (other parts from reference TRBV7-7 and TRBJ2-7): GAGVSQSPRYKVTKRGQDVTLRCDPISSHATLYWYQQALGQGPEFLTYFNYEAQPDKSGLPSDRFSAERPEGSISTLTIQRTEQRDSAMYRCASSPSPGSSYEQYFGPGTRLTVT.

In regard to this clone: The same CDR3 arises from other DNA sequences in this sample as well. This chain joins TRBV30 and TRBJ1-1, with TRBD1 as a possible D gene (5 bases). Trimming cost V 3 bases and J 2 bases, with 10 bases left between them. CDR3 length equals 13 residues. CDR1 and CDR2 from the germline V gene are GTSNPN and SVGIG (reference sequence). The CDR3 loop reads CAWSSGGNTEAFF. CDR3 DNA sequence: TGTGCCTGGAGCTCGGGGGGAAACACTGAAGCTTTCTTT.

This rearrangement joins TRBV15 to TRBJ2-4; TRBD2 is a possible D gene (6 bases). Germline lookup yields CDR1 LNHNV and CDR2 YYDKDF (reference sequence). V was pared by 4 bases and J by 7 bases, with 14 bases between. The CDR3 is 14 residues long. This CDR3 is CATSIRGGGNIQYF. DNA of the CDR3: TGTGCCACCAGCATAAGGGGCGGAGGGAACATTCAGTACTTC.

CDR3 loop: CASSPAGTSGNQETQYF. CDR3 DNA sequence: TGCGCCAGCAGCCCCGCCGGTACTAGCGGGAACCAAGAGACCCAGTACTTC. The chain links TRBV5-1 to TRBJ2-5, with 10 bases that match TRBD2. The CDR3 runs 17 residues. J was trimmed by 0 bases and V by 4 bases; bases with no gene match: 9. Germline V lookup: CDR1 SGHRS, CDR2 YFSETQ. The full variable domain, completed using reference TRBV5-1 and TRBJ2-5, is KAGVTQTPRYLIKTRGQQVTLSCSPISGHRSVSWYQQTPGQGLQFLFEYFSETQRNKGNFPGRFSGRQFSNSRSEMNVSTLELGDSALYLCASSPAGTSGNQETQYFGPGTRLLVL.

Only one count was recorded for this clone. J is TRBJ1-2 and V is TRBV5-6; the D gene is possibly TRBD1 (6 bases). This CDR3 has 15 residues. V shed 4 bases and J shed 8 bases, with 21 bases lying between them. Germline loops: CDR1 SGHDT, CDR2 YYEEEE. The CDR3 spells CASSHRDTQVGGYTF. CDR3 nucleotides: TGTGCCAGCAGCCACCGGGACACCCAGGTTGGGGGCTACACCTTC.

V usage is TRBV19 and J usage is TRBJ1-1; D remains ambiguous. Germline loops: CDR1 LNHDA, CDR2 SQIVND (reference sequence). This CDR3 has 14 amino acids. With 5 bases removed from V and 3 bases from J, the gap between germline ends came to 13 bases. CDR3 protein: CASSLQAGDTEAFF. The CDR3, as DNA: TGTGCCAGTAGTCTCCAGGCCGGGGACACTGAAGCTTTCTTT.

This clone was picked up a small number of times. This chain joins TRBV10-3 and TRBJ2-7; 8 nucleotides match TRBD2. Unmatched junction bases numbered 7, after V lost 9 bases and J lost 0 bases. CDR3 length: 14 amino acids. Germline V lookup: CDR1 ENHRY, CDR2 SYGVKD. CDR3 nucleotide sequence: TGTGCCATGCGGGAGAGCGGGAGCTCCTACGAGCAGTACTTC. Translated, it gives CAMRESGSSYEQYF.

The V call is TRBV4-2, the J call TRBJ1-4; D ambiguous. The ends were cut back, 1 base at V and 7 bases at J, with 16 bases in the middle. The CDR3 totals 16 residues. Looked up from germline, CDR1 is LGHNA and CDR2 is YNFKEQ. The CDR3 DNA is TGTGCCAGCAGCCAAGGCATCGGCCAGGTGGCTGAAAAACTGTTTTTT. Residues: CASSQGIGQVAEKLFF.

Here the CDR3 DNA reads TGTGCCAGTAGTGTTTCAGGGGTAGATGGCTACACCTTC. This translates into CASSVSGVDGYTF. The chain has TRBV19 and TRBJ1-2; perhaps TRBD1 as D (6 bases). V lost 5 bases and J 6 bases, leaving 13 bases between the germline ends. The CDR3 loop spans 13 amino acids. Germline CDR1 reads LNHDA; CDR2 reads SQIVND (reference sequence).

The chain has TRBV19 and TRBJ1-3, with 7 bases identical to TRBD1. The CDR3 contains 14 residues. The V gene end was trimmed by 3 bases and the J gene end by 4 bases; junction bases not matched to a gene: 3. In germline, CDR1 is LNHDA, CDR2 SQIVND (reference sequence). In DNA form, the CDR3 reads TGTGCCAGTAGTATCGGACAGGTGGGAAACACCATATATTTT. Its translation: CASSIGQVGNTIYF.

This rearrangement joins TRBV19 to TRBJ2-7; unclear D gene. With 4 bases removed from V and 3 bases from J, the gap between germline ends came to 10 bases. The germline V gene encodes CDR1 LNHDA and CDR2 SQIVND (reference sequence). The CDR3 contains 13 residues. The CDR3 nucleotides are TGTGCCAGTAGTAGCCGACAATTCTACGAGCAGTACTTC. Amino acids: CASSSRQFYEQYF.

The J gene is TRBJ2-7, the V gene TRBV14; TRBD2 matches 16 bases. This CDR3 has 19 amino acids. The junction had 11 bases not matched to a gene; V was cut back by 4 bases and J by 2 bases. CDR1 SGHDN and CDR2 FVKESK come from the germline V gene. The CDR3 nucleotides read TGTGCCAGCAGCCCAGCCGGGACTAGCGGGAGGGCCAGGGCCTACGAGCAGTACTTC. Translated: CASSPAGTSGRARAYEQYF.

The chain employs TRBV5-5 and TRBJ2-1; TRBD2 matches 7 bases. The CDR3 runs to 13 residues. J lost 6 bases, V lost 2 bases, and 2 bases had no gene match. Germline-derived CDR1 and CDR2 are SGHKS and YYEKEE (reference sequence). CDR3 sequence (DNA): TGTGCCAGCAGCTTAGGGACTACCAATGAGCAGTTCTTC. Translated: CASSLGTTNEQFF.

Only one count was recorded for this clone. V usage is TRBV4-2 and J usage is TRBJ1-1; the D gene is possibly TRBD1 (5 bases). V was pared by 2 bases and J by 3 bases, with 16 bases between. Per the germline V gene, CDR1 is LGHNA and CDR2 is YNFKEQ. The CDR3 is 16 amino acids. CDR3 region: CASSQSMRGAHTEAFF. In nucleotides, the CDR3 is TGTGCCAGCAGCCAATCTATGCGTGGGGCGCACACTGAAGCTTTCTTT.